This TCR beta chain is from a study of radiotherapy plus CTLA-4 blockade in lung cancer. Study background: 15% to 20% of patients responded objectively, and about 30% achieved disease control.

Trimming took 5 bases from V and 8 from J; bases not matched to a gene: 5. CDR1 is SQVTM, CDR2 ANQGSEA, per germline. The CDR3 totals 13 residues. Each patient with chemo-refractory metastatic non-small-cell lung cancer was treated with focal radiation plus CTLA-4 blockade using ipilimumab. Comment on this clone: Its target is unknown.

Overall study findings and caveats: TCR clones originating in tumors grew in number in blood after radiotherapy plus ipilimumab. Early shifts in blood T cell clones, with interferon-beta, reportedly predicted response best.

Generated by immunoSEQ multiplex PCR, the TCRdb table keeps only in-frame clones and is missing some. The sample contains 70,000 to 95,000 clones, about four fifths of which appear only once. The sample in question was peripheral blood, obtained from a patient treated with radiotherapy plus ipilimumab. The chain couples TRBV29-1 to TRBJ1-4; 10 bases match TRBD1. The sequence was obtained from a human donor with non-small cell lung cancer that progressed on radiotherapy plus ipilimumab. CDR3 bases: TGCAGCGTTAGGACAGGGGGTCGAGAAAAACTGTTTTTT. Amino acids: CSVRTGGREKLFF. Variable domain in full (rest from reference TRBV29-1 and TRBJ1-4): SAVISQKPSRDICQRGTSLTIQCQVDSQVTMMFWYRQQPGQSLTLIATANQGSEATYESGFVIDKFPISRPNLTFSTLTVSNMSPEDSSIYLCSVRTGGREKLFFGSGTQLSVL.